The subject of this entry is one T cell receptor (beta chain). This sample is drawn from a study of response to subunit inactivated influenza vaccine. TCRdb recomputed calls from the RT-PCR reads with MiXCR, one row per CDR3 protein. The data contain 150,000 to 200,000 distinct CDR3 sequences, about 11% of them singletons. Germline lookup yields CDR1 LGHNA and CDR2 YNFKEQ. This CDR3 contains 13 residues. V lost 1 base and J 3 bases, leaving 7 bases between the germline ends. The TCR comes from a man aged 50 to 69 who received an inactivated influenza vaccine. The source was CD8+ T cells sorted from PBMCs, collected around 2 years after vaccination. V and J are TRBV4-2 and TRBJ2-7; no firm D call. CDR3: CASSQGRYYEQYF. The CDR3 DNA is TGTGCCAGCAGCCAAGGGAGATACTACGAGCAGTACTTC.